Below, 5 T cell receptor beta chains from the same sample are listed, as sequenced in a study of T cells in Graves' hyperthyroidism and ophthalmopathy. Researchers took RNA transcripts and amplified the TCR beta CDR3 regions from them. Initially, a first-round RT-PCR of the TCR CDR3 employed the HTBI primer set. Each CDR3 protein gets one entry after TCRdb re-called the multiplex PCR reads with MiXCR. The table shows about 640,000 distinct CDR3 sequences, with less than 25% occurring only once. Input material: blood. These receptors originate from a man younger than 45 with Graves' ophthalmopathy.

This clonotype was recorded many times. The CDR3 reads CASSVAGTSYEQYF. The CDR3 nucleotides read TGTGCCAGCAGCGTAGCGGGGACTAGCTACGAGCAGTACTTC. This chain uses TRBV9 with TRBJ2-7; TRBD2 agrees at 8 bases. There are 14 residues in the CDR3. V gave up 0 bases and J gave up 3 bases; unmatched junction bases: 2. Germline CDR1 SGDLS, CDR2 YYNGEE.

V is TRBV15 and J is TRBJ1-5, with D possibly being TRBD1 (5 bases). The CDR3 is 16 residues long. The V and J ends lost 3 bases and 0 bases respectively, with 12 bases between them. Looked up from germline, CDR1 is LNHNV and CDR2 is YYDKDF (reference sequence). CDR3 sequence: CATSRDTRLSNQPQHF. DNA of the CDR3: TGTGCCACCAGCAGGGACACGAGGCTTAGCAATCAGCCCCAGCATTTT.

Ten or more counts support this clonotype. V usage is TRBV11-3 and J usage is TRBJ2-7, with 8 bases lining up with TRBD2. Germline CDR1 SGHNT, CDR2 YENEEA. This CDR3 spans 15 amino acids. Trimming at V came to 5 bases and at J to 0 bases, leaving 6 bases not matched to a gene. CDR3 coding DNA: TGTGCCAGCAGCCCCGGGGGGGCCAGCTCCTACGAGCAGTACTTC. This sequence encodes CASSPGGASSYEQYF.

This clonotype was seen only a few times. This sequence joins TRBV27 and TRBJ2-7; TRBD2 matches 12 bases. Germline CDR1 and CDR2: MNHEY and SMNVEV (reference sequence). This CDR3 has 15 residues. The V and J ends lost 6 bases and 3 bases, in that order; junction bases with no gene match: 6. CDR3 region: CASRRLAGDRYEQYF. The CDR3 DNA sequence: TGTGCCAGCAGAAGACTAGCGGGAGATCGCTACGAGCAGTACTTC.

On this clonotype: This clone may be a read error of a much larger clone one base away. The chain uses TRBV6-2 or TRBV6-3 and TRBJ1-5; 7 bases are a match to TRBD1. J lost 1 base, V lost 6 bases, and 3 bases had no gene match. This CDR3 has 14 amino acids. The germline V gene encodes CDR1 MNHEY and CDR2 SVGEGT. This chain's CDR3 is CASRNRGSNQPQHF. CDR3 bases: TGTGCCAGCAGGAACAGGGGAAGCAATCAGCCCCAGCATTTT.